The rows below give T cell receptor beta chains drawn from one sample of a study of STAT3 mutations in large granular lymphocyte leukemia. The repertoire was sequenced with immunoSEQ multiplex PCR; TCRdb's copy has only in-frame clones and lacks some. The sample lists tens of thousands of clones; about three quarters were seen once. Sequencing was done on a sample of peripheral blood mononuclear cells. These TCRs come from a woman in her fifties or sixties with T-cell large granular lymphocyte leukemia. Some clones in this sample may be carry-over from other donors' samples. Each CDR3 is given with its conserved first and last residue. The order of the fields is CDR3 protein, CDR3 DNA, J gene, D gene, clone size, V gene. D genes are given only for firm matches. Where a row states a size, it is once, few, many or the class of an expanded clone; other rows omit it.

cdr3_aa: CASSRWTGLEQYF; cdr3_nt: TGTGCCAGCAGCCGTTGGACAGGGCTCGAGCAGTACTTC; j_call: TRBJ2-7; d_call: TRBD1; clone_size: .; v_call: TRBV6-5
cdr3_aa: CASSLGLRGNQETQYF; cdr3_nt: TGCGCCAGCAGCTTGGGATTAAGGGGGAATCAAGAGACCCAGTACTTC; j_call: TRBJ2-5; d_call: .; clone_size: .; v_call: TRBV5-1
cdr3_aa: CASTNRASYEQYF; cdr3_nt: TGTGCCAGCACCAACAGGGCTTCCTACGAGCAGTACTTC; j_call: TRBJ2-7; d_call: .; clone_size: .; v_call: TRBV27
cdr3_aa: CASRPDRGSQPQHF; cdr3_nt: TGTGCCAGCAGACCCGACAGGGGTAGTCAGCCCCAGCATTTT; j_call: TRBJ1-5; d_call: TRBD1; clone_size: .; v_call: TRBV2
cdr3_aa: CATSRDGGRDEQFF; cdr3_nt: TGTGCCACCAGCAGAGATGGGGGGAGGGATGAGCAGTTCTTC; j_call: TRBJ2-1; d_call: TRBD2; clone_size: .; v_call: TRBV15
cdr3_aa: CASSYGTIHSSNNEQFF; cdr3_nt: TGTGCCAGTAGCTATGGCACCATTCATTCCTCAAACAATGAGCAGTTCTTC; j_call: TRBJ2-1; d_call: .; clone_size: .; v_call: TRBV19
cdr3_aa: CASSLGSQPQHF; cdr3_nt: TGTGCCAGCAGCTTAGGCAGTCAGCCCCAGCATTTT; j_call: TRBJ1-5; d_call: .; clone_size: few; v_call: TRBV7-2
cdr3_aa: CPVQGSAGANVLTF; cdr3_nt: TGTCCGGTGCAGGGATCGGCTGGGGCCAACGTCCTGACTTTC; j_call: TRBJ2-6; d_call: .; clone_size: .; v_call: TRBV29-1
cdr3_aa: CASRLGNNYGYTF; cdr3_nt: TGCGCCAGCAGACTCGGAAATAACTATGGCTACACCTTC; j_call: TRBJ1-2; d_call: .; clone_size: few; v_call: TRBV5-1
cdr3_aa: CASSRSSGTPGGEQYF; cdr3_nt: TGTGCCAGCTCACGATCCTCGGGGACCCCCGGGGGCGAGCAGTACTTC; j_call: TRBJ2-7; d_call: .; clone_size: .; v_call: TRBV18
cdr3_aa: CASSPTDTQYF; cdr3_nt: TGTGCCAGCTCACCAACAGATACGCAGTATTTT; j_call: TRBJ2-3; d_call: .; clone_size: .; v_call: TRBV18
cdr3_aa: CASSSGFNEQYF; cdr3_nt: TGTGCCAGCAGCTCAGGGTTCAACGAGCAGTACTTC; j_call: TRBJ2-7; d_call: .; clone_size: few; v_call: TRBV7-2
cdr3_aa: CASSPTGRGGTDTQYF; cdr3_nt: TGTGCCAGCTCACCGACGGGGCGAGGGGGCACAGATACGCAGTATTTT; j_call: TRBJ2-3; d_call: .; clone_size: .; v_call: TRBV18
cdr3_aa: CATKRVRAPQETQYF; cdr3_nt: TGTGCCACCAAAAGGGTGAGGGCCCCCCAAGAGACCCAGTACTTC; j_call: TRBJ2-5; d_call: .; clone_size: once; v_call: TRBV6-5
cdr3_aa: CASSLAGGLLEQFF; cdr3_nt: TGTGCCAGCAGTTTGGCGGGGGGGCTCTTAGAGCAGTTCTTC; j_call: TRBJ2-1; d_call: TRBD2; clone_size: .; v_call: TRBV28
cdr3_aa: CASSPGVTYSSYNEQFF; cdr3_nt: TGTGCCAGCAGCCCCGGAGTGACTTATAGCTCCTACAATGAGCAGTTCTTC; j_call: TRBJ2-1; d_call: .; clone_size: .; v_call: TRBV7-9
cdr3_aa: CSVEPLDISYGYTF; cdr3_nt: TGCAGCGTTGAGCCCCTGGACATCAGCTATGGCTACACCTTC; j_call: TRBJ1-2; d_call: .; clone_size: .; v_call: TRBV29-1
cdr3_aa: CASSYARGVTEAFF; cdr3_nt: TGTGCCAGCAGTTATGCCAGGGGAGTCACTGAAGCTTTCTTT; j_call: TRBJ1-1; d_call: .; clone_size: .; v_call: TRBV6-5
cdr3_aa: CASSRQEVGETQYF; cdr3_nt: TGCGCCAGCAGCCGCCAAGAAGTGGGGGAGACCCAGTACTTC; j_call: TRBJ2-5; d_call: .; clone_size: .; v_call: TRBV4-1
cdr3_aa: CASSAPDGQETQYF; cdr3_nt: TGTGCCAGCAGCGCCCCAGATGGGCAAGAGACCCAGTACTTC; j_call: TRBJ2-5; d_call: .; clone_size: .; v_call: TRBV9
cdr3_aa: CASSSLGQGNTIYF; cdr3_nt: TGTGCCAGCAGTTCCCTGGGACAGGGGAACACCATATATTTT; j_call: TRBJ1-3; d_call: TRBD1; clone_size: few; v_call: TRBV28
cdr3_aa: CASSPEDISNQPQHF; cdr3_nt: TGTGCCAGCTCACCCGAGGATATTAGCAATCAGCCCCAGCATTTT; j_call: TRBJ1-5; d_call: .; clone_size: few; v_call: TRBV18
cdr3_aa: CASSSSGSSSSTDTQYF; cdr3_nt: TGTGCCAGCAGCTCGAGCGGGTCTTCCTCTAGCACAGATACGCAGTATTTT; j_call: TRBJ2-3; d_call: .; clone_size: .; v_call: TRBV11-1
cdr3_aa: CAWSVQGIESRTEAFF; cdr3_nt: TGTGCCTGGAGTGTACAGGGTATAGAGTCGAGAACTGAAGCTTTCTTT; j_call: TRBJ1-1; d_call: .; clone_size: .; v_call: TRBV30
cdr3_aa: CAWKGRASGNTIYF; cdr3_nt: TGTGCCTGGAAGGGAAGAGCCTCTGGAAACACCATATATTTT; j_call: TRBJ1-3; d_call: .; clone_size: .; v_call: TRBV30
cdr3_aa: CAWSNGNTIYF; cdr3_nt: TGTGCCTGGAGTAATGGAAACACCATATATTTT; j_call: TRBJ1-3; d_call: .; clone_size: .; v_call: TRBV30
cdr3_aa: CASSPDSYNEQFF; cdr3_nt: TGTGCCAGCTCACCCGACAGTTACAATGAGCAGTTCTTC; j_call: TRBJ2-1; d_call: .; clone_size: .; v_call: TRBV18
cdr3_aa: CASSQQQGAREKLFF; cdr3_nt: TGTGCCAGCAGCCAACAACAGGGGGCGCGGGAAAAACTGTTTTTT; j_call: TRBJ1-4; d_call: TRBD1; clone_size: medium-sized; v_call: TRBV2
cdr3_aa: CASSLGTIKTMNTEAFF; cdr3_nt: TGCGCCAGCAGCTTGGGGACAATTAAGACAATGAACACTGAAGCTTTCTTT; j_call: TRBJ1-1; d_call: .; clone_size: few; v_call: TRBV5-1
cdr3_aa: CASSFVLAGANVLTF; cdr3_nt: TGTGCCAGCAGCTTCGTTCTGGCTGGGGCCAACGTCCTGACTTTC; j_call: TRBJ2-6; d_call: .; clone_size: .; v_call: TRBV7-9
cdr3_aa: CASSRGQPRETQYF; cdr3_nt: TGTGCCAGCAGCCGCGGACAGCCTCGGGAGACCCAGTACTTC; j_call: TRBJ2-5; d_call: .; clone_size: once; v_call: TRBV7-9
cdr3_aa: CASSSHSVVRIDTQYF; cdr3_nt: TGTGCCAGCAGTTCCCACTCCGTGGTGAGGATCGATACGCAGTATTTT; j_call: TRBJ2-3; d_call: .; clone_size: .; v_call: TRBV6-5
cdr3_aa: CASSYLAGTVNYGYTF; cdr3_nt: TGTGCCAGCAGTTACTTAGCCGGGACAGTTAACTATGGCTACACCTTC; j_call: TRBJ1-2; d_call: TRBD1; clone_size: once; v_call: TRBV6-6
cdr3_aa: CASSFQESYNEQFF; cdr3_nt: TGTGCCAGCAGCTTTCAAGAATCCTACAATGAGCAGTTCTTC; j_call: TRBJ2-1; d_call: .; clone_size: .; v_call: TRBV5-4
cdr3_aa: CASSSNLGRNYNEQFF; cdr3_nt: TGCGCCAGCAGCTCGAACCTGGGACGGAATTACAATGAGCAGTTCTTC; j_call: TRBJ2-1; d_call: .; clone_size: .; v_call: TRBV5-1
cdr3_aa: CASIPGRYTDTQYF; cdr3_nt: TGTGCCAGCATACCGGGACGATACACAGATACGCAGTATTTT; j_call: TRBJ2-3; d_call: .; clone_size: .; v_call: TRBV2
cdr3_aa: CASSFTGTFGSYEQYF; cdr3_nt: TGTGCCAGCAGCTTCACCGGGACTTTCGGCTCCTACGAGCAGTACTTC; j_call: TRBJ2-7; d_call: .; clone_size: .; v_call: TRBV27
cdr3_aa: CASSFDPGGSGNTIYF; cdr3_nt: TGTGCCAGCAGCTTTGACCCCGGGGGCTCTGGAAACACCATATATTTT; j_call: TRBJ1-3; d_call: .; clone_size: .; v_call: TRBV5-4
cdr3_aa: CASSPHRGTYNEQFF; cdr3_nt: TGCGCCAGCAGCCCCCACAGGGGCACCTACAATGAGCAGTTCTTC; j_call: TRBJ2-1; d_call: TRBD1; clone_size: .; v_call: TRBV4-3
cdr3_aa: CASSPVQGTSKNIQYF; cdr3_nt: TGTGCCAGCTCACCAGTACAGGGTACTTCCAAAAACATTCAGTACTTC; j_call: TRBJ2-4; d_call: .; clone_size: .; v_call: TRBV18
cdr3_aa: CAWREGRKTQYF; cdr3_nt: TGTGCCTGGAGGGAGGGAAGGAAGACCCAGTACTTC; j_call: TRBJ2-5; d_call: .; clone_size: .; v_call: TRBV30
cdr3_aa: CASSPRQGLSTGELFF; cdr3_nt: TGTGCCAGCAGCCCCCGACAGGGGTTAAGCACCGGGGAGCTGTTTTTT; j_call: TRBJ2-2; d_call: TRBD1; clone_size: .; v_call: TRBV14
cdr3_aa: CASSIGVEQYF; cdr3_nt: TGTGCCAGTAGCATCGGAGTCGAGCAGTACTTC; j_call: TRBJ2-7; d_call: .; clone_size: .; v_call: TRBV19
cdr3_aa: CASSFQGVDGYTF; cdr3_nt: TGTGCCAGCAGCTTTCAGGGGGTAGATGGCTACACCTTC; j_call: TRBJ1-2; d_call: TRBD1; clone_size: .; v_call: TRBV7-2
cdr3_aa: CSVPGGRGYTF; cdr3_nt: TGCAGCGTTCCCGGCGGTAGGGGCTACACCTTC; j_call: TRBJ1-2; d_call: .; clone_size: once; v_call: TRBV29-1
cdr3_aa: CASSPRQVVNEQFF; cdr3_nt: TGTGCCAGCAGCCCAAGACAGGTCGTCAATGAGCAGTTCTTC; j_call: TRBJ2-1; d_call: .; clone_size: once; v_call: TRBV11-2
cdr3_aa: CASTGFPSGANVLTF; cdr3_nt: TGTGCCAGTACTGGGTTCCCCTCTGGGGCCAACGTCCTGACTTTC; j_call: TRBJ2-6; d_call: .; clone_size: few; v_call: TRBV19
cdr3_aa: CASSLTSDMIAYEQYF; cdr3_nt: TGTGCCAGCAGCCTTACTAGCGATATGATAGCCTACGAGCAGTACTTC; j_call: TRBJ2-7; d_call: TRBD2; clone_size: .; v_call: TRBV7-2
cdr3_aa: CASSWGNYEQYF; cdr3_nt: TGCGCCAGCAGCTGGGGGAACTACGAGCAGTACTTC; j_call: TRBJ2-7; d_call: .; clone_size: few; v_call: TRBV5-1
cdr3_aa: CASSLGLAGSPMFF; cdr3_nt: TGTGCCAGCAGCCTGGGACTAGCGGGCTCCCCAATGTTCTTC; j_call: TRBJ2-1; d_call: TRBD2; clone_size: .; v_call: TRBV7-3
cdr3_aa: CASSPQSTSGRSNEQFF; cdr3_nt: TGTGCCAGCTCACCCCAATCGACTAGCGGGAGGTCCAATGAGCAGTTCTTC; j_call: TRBJ2-1; d_call: TRBD2; clone_size: .; v_call: TRBV18
cdr3_aa: CASSVGVRKETQYF; cdr3_nt: TGTGCCAGCAGCGTAGGGGTCCGGAAAGAGACCCAGTACTTC; j_call: TRBJ2-5; d_call: .; clone_size: .; v_call: TRBV9
cdr3_aa: CASSLAGVNEKLFF; cdr3_nt: TGTGCCAGCAGCTTAGCAGGGGTTAATGAAAAACTGTTTTTT; j_call: TRBJ1-4; d_call: .; clone_size: .; v_call: TRBV7-2
cdr3_aa: CASSPSRVNTEAFF; cdr3_nt: TGTGCCAGCTCACCCTCGAGGGTGAACACTGAAGCTTTCTTT; j_call: TRBJ1-1; d_call: .; clone_size: few; v_call: TRBV18
cdr3_aa: CASSLGLVGEQYF; cdr3_nt: TGTGCCAGCAGCTTGGGACTTGTTGGCGAGCAGTACTTC; j_call: TRBJ2-7; d_call: .; clone_size: .; v_call: TRBV11-2
cdr3_aa: CASSLDDTQYF; cdr3_nt: TGCGCCAGCAGCTTAGACGATACGCAGTATTTT; j_call: TRBJ2-3; d_call: .; clone_size: once; v_call: TRBV5-1
cdr3_aa: CASSLNSKEAFF; cdr3_nt: TGCGCCAGCAGCTTGAACAGTAAGGAGGCTTTCTTT; j_call: TRBJ1-1; d_call: .; clone_size: once; v_call: TRBV5-1
cdr3_aa: CASSRSGHSYEQYF; cdr3_nt: TGCGCCAGCAGCAGGAGCGGGCACTCCTACGAGCAGTACTTC; j_call: TRBJ2-7; d_call: .; clone_size: .; v_call: TRBV5-1